This T cell receptor beta chain was retrieved from a study of cytomegalovirus exposure and HLA in healthy donors (dated by TCRdb to about 2017). Regarding the complete study: According to an earlier analysis of 550 to 700 of the donors, about 180 million T cells yielded 117 million unique TCR beta sequences and about 300 Gb of sequence data. Several DR-DQ haplotypes were handled as single units for association and clustering, since linkage in the cohort was strong. Besides the first cohort of approximately 670 subjects, a separate validation cohort made up of 120 different subjects was used. The study aimed to test whether signatures of past pathogen exposure could be identified by cataloging public T cell receptors. The study combined high-throughput TCR immunosequencing, statistical association of individual TCRs with disease status, and machine learning to predict cytomegalovirus infection status. An early release covering about 600 HLA-typed donors comprised about 290 gigabases of sequencing data and around 86 million unique TCR sequences. The study profiled the T cell repertoires of fewer than 850 subjects by immunosequencing and related them to cytomegalovirus serostatus. To study patterns of TCR occurrence, a later analysis re-analyzed previously published TCR beta repertoires from around 700 donors and added high-resolution HLA genotyping. Class I and class II HLA loci were covered by the typing at four-digit resolution. A later genetic analysis used genome-wide SNP genotypes for about three fifths of the 666 donors, treating that subset as a discovery cohort. In an earlier analysis of a few hundred of the donors, high-throughput TCR beta sequencing was used to judge whether each TCR beta V gene segment behaved as functional or pseudogenic. Every repertoire in the discovery cohort had been generated on one and the same sequencing platform. Of the roughly 400 genotyped donors, 65% to 90% were placed in the genetic ancestry cluster associated with self-reported Caucasian donors. Alongside the repertoire data, information on donor age, sex, ethnicity and CMV serostatus was compiled. On average, around 240,000 unique TCR beta nucleotide sequences were sequenced per donor among 398 genotyped donors of the cohort, with roughly 20% of those sequences being non-productive. Typing coverage differed by locus: A, B, C, DRB1 and DQB1 were typed in roughly 620-630 donors, DQA1 in roughly 500, DPA1 in some 570, and DPB1 in about 450. Rather than using new phenotypic data, the later analysis identified candidate immune exposures from TCR beta sequences and from how often those sequences occurred across donors.

The CDR1 and CDR2 encoded by the germline V gene are SGHRS and YFSETQ. The CDR3 numbers 13 residues from cysteine through phenylalanine. CDR3 DNA is the only sequence kept; it has 39 bases, read in frame from the first base. V and J are truncated by 3 bases and 2 bases respectively, leaving an intervening sequence of 9 bases. Note on this clone: Its target antigen remains unknown.

The receptor library was made with the immunoSEQ multiplex PCR assay. For the multiplex PCR, a mixture combining 60 forward primers for TCR Vbeta segments and 13 reverse primers for TCR Jbeta segments was used. The CDR3 region of rearranged TCR beta genes was amplified from genomic DNA with a multiplex PCR assay. Amplified TCR beta libraries were sequenced as 87-base-pair reads on the Illumina HiSeq System. The authors' analysis ran thus. In a later analysis, 70 million to 95 million unique TCR beta chains were counted across the 650 to 700 repertoires, and approximately 11 million of these chains were shared by at least two donors. To remove PCR and sequencing errors, raw reads were error-corrected and collapsed into unique sequences using a nearest-neighbor algorithm that merged closely related sequences. Alignment of CDR3 sequences to IMGT reference sequences was used to assign V, D and J gene segments. Each retained sequence needed at least a six-nucleotide match to both a V gene segment and a J gene segment. A rearrangement was called productive if the CDR3 had no stop codons and remained in frame with V and J, and every other rearrangement was called non-productive. CDR3 was defined by IMGT convention, running from the second conserved V-encoded cysteine to the conserved J-encoded phenylalanine. The earlier analysis of more than 450 of the donors excluded sequences that lacked an unambiguous match to a single V gene segment. In an earlier analysis of more than 500 of the donors, a V segment was called functional when productive rearrangements were above 56.7%, and segregating when the standard deviation between donors exceeded 5%. A statistical classification framework was developed to diagnose cytomegalovirus status using the catalog of TCR beta chain sequences. V and J gene assignment, in a later analysis, came from comparing TCR nucleotide sequences with IMGT/GENE-DB human TR gene sequences. A later analysis assigned CDR3 sequences and most-parsimonious VDJ recombination scenarios with the TCRdist pipeline. In a later analysis, every TCR beta chain was defined by the combination of its CDR3 amino acid sequence and its V-gene family, and reads without a unique V-gene family were dropped. To address suspected cross-contamination and a sequencing artifact, a later analysis removed some 620 highly shared, low-generation-probability nucleotide sequences. In a later analysis, a clonal expansion index for each public chain was calculated from normalized within-repertoire ranks of inferred template counts. A later analysis computed generation probabilities with a VDJ recombination model fitted to out-of-frame rearrangements, and checked the results against IGoR. Hypergeometric tests were used in a later analysis to score TCR-TCR, TCR-HLA and TCR-CMV co-occurrence, with a repertoire-size bias correction applied to the TCR pairs. In a later analysis, false discovery rates were estimated by permuting HLA or CMV assignments 20 times. In a later analysis, co-occurring TCRs were grouped with DBSCAN, and TCRdist sequence similarity was added when clustering was performed within HLA-allele-positive subsets. Repertoires with fewer than 30,000 or more than 120,000 public chains were left out of co-occurrence clustering, as were a few repertoires with anomalous nucleotide sharing. TCRdb obtained this table from immuneACCESS and retained in-frame rearrangements with V and J assigned. These tables miss some clones; where compared with another copy, unresolved V genes account for less than half of the shortfall, and the remainder is unexplained. V, J and clone size reflect that table, while D and trimming were determined from the DNA. The data table for this sample lists roughly 65,000 clones. Clones ranked in the top ten supply approximately 16% of the sample.

The cohort comprised fewer than 700 healthy bone marrow donors. Cohort members were all nominally healthy when sampled, although unrecorded immune exposures were likely present. The donor tested CMV seronegative and was one of the 352 seronegative cohort members. A peripheral blood sample was provided by each donor, and peripheral blood mononuclear cells were used for TCR beta sequencing. Genomic DNA extraction from the blood cell samples was performed with the Qiagen DNeasy Blood Extraction Kit. The full study reports these points: In this cohort, only TCR beta chains were sequenced, and detectable features were limited by the absence of alpha or paired-chain data. Compared with equally common non-associated chains, HLA-associated TCR beta chains in a later analysis were more clonally expanded and had lower generation probabilities. In an earlier analysis of fewer than 700 of the donors, most TCR beta V segments appeared in productive rearrangements about 87% or about 30% of the time, broadly matching IMGT annotations. When HLA alleles, especially DR and DQ, strongly co-occurred, TCR associations were difficult to assign to individual alleles. Several of the top co-occurrence clusters appeared to be linked to parvovirus B19, influenza, CMV and Epstein-Barr virus, according to a later analysis. A later analysis found that TCR association rates varied across HLA loci, with DRB1 alleles showing the most associated TCRs and HLA-C alleles the fewest. Most CMV-associated TCR beta chains appeared to be HLA-restricted in a later analysis, and the HLA associations seemed to be driven largely by CMV exposure. Presence/absence analyses assumed roughly uniform sequencing depth across donors, an assumption that may not hold. Approximately 18 rarely observed V segments, including chromosome 9 orphons, were excluded from the earlier analysis of approximately 500 of the donors because counts were too low. V-gene and J-gene trimming of TCR beta chains was associated with a missense DCLRE1C variant in a later genetic analysis, and the association was replicated in an independent cohort. It was suggested by the authors that the approach could potentially be generalized to other disease states and immunological phenotypes. A group of highly shared sequence variants was considered likely to be a technical artifact of the sequencing pipeline. Correlated functional status among segregating V segments might reflect linkage disequilibrium, but an unknown experimental factor could not be ruled out. A later analysis associated approximately 17,000 TCR beta sequences with specific HLA alleles at a false discovery rate of 0.05. The 87-base-pair reads could not distinguish some IMGT-functional V segments, including TRBV6-2 and TRBV6-3, so those segments were excluded. A total of around 150 TCR beta chains were listed by the study as associated with cytomegalovirus. For the cohort, immune exposure information was limited to CMV serostatus. A later genetic analysis reported fewer N-insertions in productive TCRs among donors in an Asian-associated ancestry cluster than the roughly 620-donor mean. In vitro tests confirmed that three of the cytomegalovirus-associated TCR beta chains recognize cytomegalovirus antigens. A further reported finding was that TCR beta sequences accurately predicted the HLA-A and HLA-B alleles for most subjects in the first cohort. Cytomegalovirus status was reported to be diagnosed by the classifier with high specificity and sensitivity in both the original and validation cohorts. Most TCR sequences were seen in very few donors, while some public TCRs were found in many individuals. Because HLA typing was unavailable for some donors at each locus, only the typed subset was used in association tests.

Sequenced sample: PBMCs. The TCR originated in a boy between 10 and 17 years old in good health and CMV-seronegative. Recombination joined TRBV5-1 with TRBJ2-7, with an unclear D gene assignment. CDR3 sequence: CASSYTETYEQYF. Read as DNA, the sequence is TGCGCCAGCAGCTACACAGAGACCTACGAGCAGTACTTC.